This T cell receptor beta chain derives from a study of CD8 T cells in ankylosing spondylitis. Whole-study findings and limits: According to the report, clones linked to the disease were significantly enriched in matched synovial fluid samples taken from ankylosing spondylitis patients. Clones linked to disease, bearing a CD8+ phenotype, were relatively rare in peripheral blood. There was a TCR beta motif, made of 7 or 8 highly homologous variants, that appeared characteristic of ankylosing spondylitis blood.

This CDR3 is built from 12 residues. Trimming took off 3 bases at V and 2 bases at J, with 7 bases between the two ends. Per the germline V gene, CDR1 is DFQATT and CDR2 is SNEGSKA (reference sequence). Making use of molecular barcodes, quantitative 5'-RACE generated TCR beta libraries. TCRdb recomputed calls from the 5' RACE reads with MiXCR, one row per CDR3 protein. The sample shows 500,000 to 650,000 distinct CDR3 sequences, approximately 5.3% of them seen only once. This clonotype was counted many times. As yet, its antigen is unknown. This sequence joins TRBV20-1 and TRBJ1-1; D is uncertain. The receptor comes from a male donor with ankylosing spondylitis. Sequencing used blood, either unsorted or a sorted T cell fraction (not recorded which). The CDR3 region is CSARIRNTEAFF. CDR3 nucleotides: TGCAGTGCTAGGATACGAAACACTGAAGCTTTCTTT.